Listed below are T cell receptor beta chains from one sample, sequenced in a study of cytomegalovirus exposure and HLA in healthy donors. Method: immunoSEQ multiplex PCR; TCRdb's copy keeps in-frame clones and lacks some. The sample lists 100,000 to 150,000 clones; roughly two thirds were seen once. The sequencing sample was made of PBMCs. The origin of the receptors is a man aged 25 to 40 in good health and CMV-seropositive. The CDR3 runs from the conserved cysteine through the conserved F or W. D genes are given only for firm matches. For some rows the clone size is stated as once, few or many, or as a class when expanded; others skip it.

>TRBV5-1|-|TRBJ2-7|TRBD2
TGCGCCAGCAGCTTTGGACTAGCGGGCCCCTACGAGCAGTACTTC
CASSFGLAGPYEQYF
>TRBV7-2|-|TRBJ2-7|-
TGTGCCAGCAGCTTGCATGTACCGGCAGGGGCCTACGAGCAGTACTTC
CASSLHVPAGAYEQYF
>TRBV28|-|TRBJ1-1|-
TGTGCCAGCAGTCCTCAGGTATTATGGCGGCGCTCAACCTCGAGGGATGAAGCTTTCTTT
CASSPQVLWRRSTSRDEAFF
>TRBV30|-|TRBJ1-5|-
TGTGCCTGGGGGGCGGAGAACAATCAGCCCCAGCATTTT
CAWGAENNQPQHF
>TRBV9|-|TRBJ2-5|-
TGTGCCAGCAGCGTATTTTTCGGGAGCGACTTCCAAGAGACCCAGTACTTC
CASSVFFGSDFQETQYF
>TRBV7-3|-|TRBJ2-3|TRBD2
TGTGCCAGCAGCTTAGGGGGGGTTAGCGCAGATACGCAGTATTTT
CASSLGGVSADTQYF
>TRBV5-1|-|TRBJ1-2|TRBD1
TGCGCCAGCAGCCCGGGGACAGGTGACTTCTATGGCTACACCTTC
CASSPGTGDFYGYTF
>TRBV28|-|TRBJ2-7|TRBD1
TGTGCCAGCAGAATAAACGGACAGGGTGGCGAGCAGTACTTC
CASRINGQGGEQYF
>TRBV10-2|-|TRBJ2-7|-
TGCGCCAGCAAAGGCAGGGTCGGCGAGCAGTACTTC
CASKGRVGEQYF
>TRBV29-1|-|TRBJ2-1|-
TGCAGCGTTGAAGTCACAGGGACCAAGTTCTTC
CSVEVTGTKFF
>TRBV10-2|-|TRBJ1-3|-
TGCGCCAGCAGTGACACAGATAGAAACACCATATATTTT
CASSDTDRNTIYF
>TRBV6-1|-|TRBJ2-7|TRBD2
TGTGCCGTTCGGGGGAGCGGGAGTGTCGACGAGCAGTACTTC
CAVRGSGSVDEQYF
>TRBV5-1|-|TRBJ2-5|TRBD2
TGCGCCAGCAGCTTGGAGGGGAGGGAGACCCGGTACTTC
CASSLEGRETRYF
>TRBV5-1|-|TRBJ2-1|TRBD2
TGCGCCAGCAGCCAGGGACTAGCGGGATTCTACAATGAGCAGTTCTTC
CASSQGLAGFYNEQFF
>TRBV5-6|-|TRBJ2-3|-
TGTGCCAGCAGCTTAAGGGGCGAAGATACGCAGTATTTT
CASSLRGEDTQYF
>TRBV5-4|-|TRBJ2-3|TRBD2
TGTGCCAGCAGCTCGGGACTAGCGGGGGGACGACCAGATACGCAGTATTTT
CASSSGLAGGRPDTQYF
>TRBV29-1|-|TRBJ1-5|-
TGCAGCGTTGAAAGTGGGTCGCTAGGTAATCAGCCCCAGCATTTT
CSVESGSLGNQPQHF
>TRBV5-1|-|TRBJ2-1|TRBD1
TGCGCCAGCAGCTTCGGACAGGGGCTACGCGATGAGCAGTTCTTC
CASSFGQGLRDEQFF
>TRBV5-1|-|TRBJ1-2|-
TGCGCCAGCAGACCAGACAGGCCCGACTATGGCTACACCTTC
CASRPDRPDYGYTF
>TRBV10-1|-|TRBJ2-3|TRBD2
TGCGCCAGCAGTGAAATGGCGGGAGGTCGGAGTACAGATACGCAGTATTTT
CASSEMAGGRSTDTQYF
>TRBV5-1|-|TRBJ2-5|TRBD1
TGCGCCAGCAGCGGGGGACAGAACCAAGAGACCCAGTACTTC
CASSGGQNQETQYF
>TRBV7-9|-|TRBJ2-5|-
TGTGCCAGCAGCTTCCGACAGCTACAAGAGACCCAGTACTTC
CASSFRQLQETQYF
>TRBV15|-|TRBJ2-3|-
TGTGCCACCAGCAGAGATCCCAGGGGCACAGATACGCAGTATTTT
CATSRDPRGTDTQYF
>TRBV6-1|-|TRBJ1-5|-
TGTGCCAGCAGTGAACTCAATAGCAATAGCAATCAGCCCCAGCATTTT
CASSELNSNSNQPQHF
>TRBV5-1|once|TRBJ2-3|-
TGCGCCAGCAGCGTCGTTCCCACAGATACGCAGTATTTT
CASSVVPTDTQYF
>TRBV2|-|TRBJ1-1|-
TGTGCCAGCCGTCACCGACTCGGACAGTCGAACACTGAAGCTTTCTTT
CASRHRLGQSNTEAFF
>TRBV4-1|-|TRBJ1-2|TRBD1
TGCGCCAGCAGCCGGGAGACAGGGAACTATGGCTACACCTTC
CASSRETGNYGYTF
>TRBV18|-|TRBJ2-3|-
TGTGCCAGCTCACCACCTTGGTTCTCAGCGGCCAGCACAGATACGCAGTATTTT
CASSPPWFSAASTDTQYF
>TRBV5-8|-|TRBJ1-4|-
TGTGCCAGCAGCTTCGGGGTCCGGCTAAGGGAAAAACTGTTTTTT
CASSFGVRLREKLFF
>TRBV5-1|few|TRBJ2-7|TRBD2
TGCGCCAGCAGCTTGGGGCTAGCGGCCACCTACGAGCAGTACTTC
CASSLGLAATYEQYF
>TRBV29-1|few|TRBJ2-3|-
TGCAGCGTTGACAGGGGCACAGATACGCAGTATTTT
CSVDRGTDTQYF
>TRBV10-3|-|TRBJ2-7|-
TGTGCCATCAGTGTCTCACCGAGGAGGTACGGCGAGCAGTACTTC
CAISVSPRRYGEQYF
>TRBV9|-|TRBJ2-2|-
TGTGCCAGCAGCGTAGTATGGAACACCGGGGAGCTGTTTTTT
CASSVVWNTGELFF
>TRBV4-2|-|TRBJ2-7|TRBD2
TGTGCCAGCAGCCGGCGACTAGCGGGAGGGCCTGGGTACGAGCAGTACTTC
CASSRRLAGGPGYEQYF
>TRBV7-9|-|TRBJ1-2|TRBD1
TGTGCCAGCAGCCCCGGGACAGAATATGGCTACACCTTC
CASSPGTEYGYTF
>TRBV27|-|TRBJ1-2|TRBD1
TGTGCCAGCAGTTTGGCGGCAGGGGGGAACCTCCCCTCCTATGGCTACACCTTC
CASSLAAGGNLPSYGYTF
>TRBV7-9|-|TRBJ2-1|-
TGTGCCAGCAGAAGCGCCGGTGAGCAGTTCTTC
CASRSAGEQFF
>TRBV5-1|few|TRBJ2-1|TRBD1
TGCGCCAGCAACCTGTTGGGACAGGGTGGGTCCGAGCAGTTCTTC
CASNLLGQGGSEQFF
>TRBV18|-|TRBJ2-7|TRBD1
TGTGCCAGCTCACGATCGACAGGGCACTACGAGCAGTACTTC
CASSRSTGHYEQYF
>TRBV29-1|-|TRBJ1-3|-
TGCAGCGTTGTAGATCTGAGCAGGCCCTTCTCTGGAAACACCATATATTTT
CSVVDLSRPFSGNTIYF
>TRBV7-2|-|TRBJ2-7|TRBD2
TGTGCCAGCAGCTTATCGGGAGGAGTCTACGAGCAGTACTTC
CASSLSGGVYEQYF
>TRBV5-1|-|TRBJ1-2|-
TGCGCCAGCAGCTTGGGGCAGATTAACTATGGCTACACCTTC
CASSLGQINYGYTF
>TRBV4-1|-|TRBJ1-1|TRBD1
TGCGCCAGCAGCCAACTTAGGACAGGGAAAGTGAACACTGAAGCTTTCTTT
CASSQLRTGKVNTEAFF
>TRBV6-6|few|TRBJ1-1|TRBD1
TGTGCCAGCAGTTTCCCGGGACAGGGGGAAACTGAAGCTTTCTTT
CASSFPGQGETEAFF
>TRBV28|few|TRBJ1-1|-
TGTGCCAGCGTACCTCATTGGGGGGGCACTGAAGCTTTCTTT
CASVPHWGGTEAFF
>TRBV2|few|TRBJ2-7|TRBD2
TGTGCCAGCAGTGGGACTAGCGGGAGGGCCGCCGAGCAGTACTTC
CASSGTSGRAAEQYF
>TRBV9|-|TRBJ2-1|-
TGTGCCAGCAGCGTACGACTAGGGAATGAGCAGTTCTTC
CASSVRLGNEQFF
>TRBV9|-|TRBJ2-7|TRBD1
TGTGCCAGCAGCGCTCGGACAGGGGGCTTTCGGGGGCAGTACTTC
CASSARTGGFRGQYF
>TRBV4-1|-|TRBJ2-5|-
TGCGCCAGCAGCCAAGATCGGGGATTAGTAGGGACCCAGTACTTC
CASSQDRGLVGTQYF
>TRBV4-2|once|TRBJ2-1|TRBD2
TGTGCCAGCAGCCAAGGGATGGCGGGAGCATACAATGAGCAGTTCTTC
CASSQGMAGAYNEQFF
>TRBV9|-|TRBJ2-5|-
TGTGCCAGCAGCGTTATTGGGATGGGGGGAGAGACCCAGTACTTC
CASSVIGMGGETQYF
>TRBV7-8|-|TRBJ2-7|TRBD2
TGTGCCAGCAGGCTAGCGGGTACCTACGAGCAGTACTTC
CASRLAGTYEQYF
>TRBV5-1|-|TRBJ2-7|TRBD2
TGCGCCAGCAGCTGGGGACTAGCGGGAGTAGTCTACGAGCAGTACTTC
CASSWGLAGVVYEQYF
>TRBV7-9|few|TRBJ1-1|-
TGTGCCAGCAGCTTGACGGCTGGAGAGAACACTGAAGCTTTCTTT
CASSLTAGENTEAFF
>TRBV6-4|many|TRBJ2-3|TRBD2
TGTGCCAGCTCCAGACTAGCGGGAGGCGGCACAGATACGCAGTATTTT
CASSRLAGGGTDTQYF
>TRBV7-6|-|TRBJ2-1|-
TGTGCCAGCAGCTCCAAACGGAGTAGCAGGGGGGTCAATGAGCAGTTCTTC
CASSSKRSSRGVNEQFF